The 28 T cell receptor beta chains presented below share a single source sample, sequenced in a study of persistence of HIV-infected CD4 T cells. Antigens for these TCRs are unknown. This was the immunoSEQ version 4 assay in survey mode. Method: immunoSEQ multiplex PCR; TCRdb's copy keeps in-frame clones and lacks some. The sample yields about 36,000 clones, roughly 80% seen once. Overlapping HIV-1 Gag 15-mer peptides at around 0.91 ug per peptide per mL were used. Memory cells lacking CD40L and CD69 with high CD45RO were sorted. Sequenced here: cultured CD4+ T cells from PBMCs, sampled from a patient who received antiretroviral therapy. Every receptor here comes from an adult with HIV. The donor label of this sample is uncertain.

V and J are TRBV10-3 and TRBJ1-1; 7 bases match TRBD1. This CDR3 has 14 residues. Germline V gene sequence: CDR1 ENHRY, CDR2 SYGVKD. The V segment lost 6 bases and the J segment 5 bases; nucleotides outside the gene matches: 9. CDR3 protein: CAISRQGSGTEAFF. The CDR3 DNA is TGTGCCATCAGCCGACAGGGATCCGGGACTGAAGCTTTCTTT.

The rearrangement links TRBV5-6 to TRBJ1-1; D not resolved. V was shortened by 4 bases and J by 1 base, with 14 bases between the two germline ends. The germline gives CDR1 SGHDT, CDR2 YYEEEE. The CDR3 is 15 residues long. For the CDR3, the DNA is TGTGCCAGCAGCCCGGACCCCGCCGGGAACACTGAAGCTTTCTTT. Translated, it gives CASSPDPAGNTEAFF.

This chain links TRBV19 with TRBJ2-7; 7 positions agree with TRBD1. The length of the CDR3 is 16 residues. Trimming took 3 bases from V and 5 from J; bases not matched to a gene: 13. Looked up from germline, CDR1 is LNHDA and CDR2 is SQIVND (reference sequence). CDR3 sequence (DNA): TGTGCCAGTAGTATCCTATTGACAGGGAAAGAAAACGAGCAGTACTTC. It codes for CASSILLTGKENEQYF. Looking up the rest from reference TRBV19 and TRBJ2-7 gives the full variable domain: DGGITQSPKYLFRKEGQNVTLSCEQNLNHDAMYWYRQDPGQGLRLIYYSQIVNDFQKGDIAEGYSVSREKKESFPLTVTSAQKNPTAFYLCASSILLTGKENEQYFGPGTRLTVT.

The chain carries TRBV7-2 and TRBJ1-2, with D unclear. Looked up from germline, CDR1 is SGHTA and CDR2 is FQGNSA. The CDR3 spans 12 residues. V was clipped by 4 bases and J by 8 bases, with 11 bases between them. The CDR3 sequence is CASSSNLEGYTF. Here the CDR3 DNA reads TGTGCCAGCAGCTCTAACCTGGAAGGCTACACCTTC.

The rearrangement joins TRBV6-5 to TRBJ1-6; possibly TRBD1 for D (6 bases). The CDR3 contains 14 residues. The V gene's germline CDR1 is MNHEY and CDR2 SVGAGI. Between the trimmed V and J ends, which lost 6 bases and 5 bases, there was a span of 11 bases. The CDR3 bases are TGTGCCAGCAGCCTCGGGACACATAATTCACCCCTCCACTTT. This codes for CASSLGTHNSPLHF.

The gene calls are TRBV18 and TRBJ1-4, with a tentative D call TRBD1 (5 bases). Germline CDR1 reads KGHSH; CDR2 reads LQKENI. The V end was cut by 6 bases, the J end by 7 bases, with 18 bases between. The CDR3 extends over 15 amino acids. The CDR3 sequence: CASSHSRDEIEKLFF. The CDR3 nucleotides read TGTGCCAGCTCGCACTCCCGGGACGAGATTGAAAAACTGTTTTTT.

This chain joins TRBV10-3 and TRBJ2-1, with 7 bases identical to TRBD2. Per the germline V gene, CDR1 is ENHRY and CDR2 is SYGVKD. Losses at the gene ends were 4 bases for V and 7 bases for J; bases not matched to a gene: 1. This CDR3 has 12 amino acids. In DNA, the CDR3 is TGTGCCATCAGTGCGGGGGGTAATGAGCAGTTCTTC. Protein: CAISAGGNEQFF.

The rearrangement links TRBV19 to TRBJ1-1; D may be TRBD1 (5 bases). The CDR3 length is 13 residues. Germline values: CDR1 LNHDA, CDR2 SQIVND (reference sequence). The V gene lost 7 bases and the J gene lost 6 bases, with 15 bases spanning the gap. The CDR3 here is CASKVGREAEAFF. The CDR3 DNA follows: TGTGCCAGTAAGGTCGGCAGGGAAGCTGAAGCTTTCTTT.

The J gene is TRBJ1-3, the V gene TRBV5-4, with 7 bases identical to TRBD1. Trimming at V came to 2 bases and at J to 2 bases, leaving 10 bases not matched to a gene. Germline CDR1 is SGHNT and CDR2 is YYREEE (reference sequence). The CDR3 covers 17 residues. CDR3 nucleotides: TGTGCCAGCAGCTTCGACAGGGTCGAAGGAACTGGAAACACCATATATTTT. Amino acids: CASSFDRVEGTGNTIYF.

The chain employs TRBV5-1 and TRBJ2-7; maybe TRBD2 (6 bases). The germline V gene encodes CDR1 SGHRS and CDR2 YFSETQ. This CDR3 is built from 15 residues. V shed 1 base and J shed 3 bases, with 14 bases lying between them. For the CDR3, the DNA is TGCGCCAGCAGCTTGATGGGAGGAGGGAACTACGAGCAGTACTTC. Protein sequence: CASSLMGGGNYEQYF.

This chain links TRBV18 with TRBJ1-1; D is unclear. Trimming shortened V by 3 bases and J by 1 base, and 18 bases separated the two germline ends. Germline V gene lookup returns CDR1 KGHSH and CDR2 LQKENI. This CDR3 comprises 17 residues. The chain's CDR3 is CASSPIVVGGRNTEAFF. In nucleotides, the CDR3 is TGTGCCAGCTCACCGATAGTAGTCGGAGGGAGGAACACTGAAGCTTTCTTT. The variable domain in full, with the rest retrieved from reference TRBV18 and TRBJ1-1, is NAGVMQNPRHLVRRRGQEARLRCSPMKGHSHVYWYRQLPEEGLKFMVYLQKENIIDESGMPKERFSAEFPKEGPSILRIQQVVRGDSAAYFCASSPIVVGGRNTEAFFGQGTRLTVV.

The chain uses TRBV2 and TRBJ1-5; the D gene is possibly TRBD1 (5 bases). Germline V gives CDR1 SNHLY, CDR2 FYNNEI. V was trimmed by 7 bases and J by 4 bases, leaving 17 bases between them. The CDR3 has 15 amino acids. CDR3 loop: CASTNSGGGNQPQHF. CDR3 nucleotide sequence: TGTGCCAGCACCAACTCCGGTGGGGGGAATCAGCCCCAGCATTTT.

This CDR3 is CASSPYRGYEQYF. CDR3 in DNA: TGTGCCAGCAGCCCCTACAGGGGCTACGAGCAGTACTTC. The chain uses TRBV11-2 and TRBJ2-7; 7 bases align to TRBD1. Germline V CDR1 and CDR2: SGHAT, FQNNGV. After removal of 5 bases from V and 3 bases from J, the junction contained 4 bases not matched to a gene. This CDR3 has 13 amino acids.

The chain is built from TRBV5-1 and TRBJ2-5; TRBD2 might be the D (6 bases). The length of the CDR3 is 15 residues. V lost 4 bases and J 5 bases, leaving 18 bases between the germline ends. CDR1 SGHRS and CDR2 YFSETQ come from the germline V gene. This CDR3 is CASSPFTSPAETQYF. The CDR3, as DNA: TGCGCCAGCAGCCCATTTACTAGCCCTGCTGAGACCCAGTACTTC.

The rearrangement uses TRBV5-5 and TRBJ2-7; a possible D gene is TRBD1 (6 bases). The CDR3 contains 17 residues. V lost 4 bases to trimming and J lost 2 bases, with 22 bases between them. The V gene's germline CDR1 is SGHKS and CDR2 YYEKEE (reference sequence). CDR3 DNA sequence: TGTGCCAGCAGCGGGCTGGCAGGACAGTTAAAAACCTACGAGCAGTACTTC. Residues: CASSGLAGQLKTYEQYF.

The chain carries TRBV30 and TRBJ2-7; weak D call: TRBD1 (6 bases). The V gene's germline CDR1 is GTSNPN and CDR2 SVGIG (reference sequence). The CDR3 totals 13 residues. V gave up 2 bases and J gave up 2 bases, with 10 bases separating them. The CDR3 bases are TGTGCCTGGAGTCAGGGGATGACCTACGAGCAGTACTTC. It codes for CAWSQGMTYEQYF.

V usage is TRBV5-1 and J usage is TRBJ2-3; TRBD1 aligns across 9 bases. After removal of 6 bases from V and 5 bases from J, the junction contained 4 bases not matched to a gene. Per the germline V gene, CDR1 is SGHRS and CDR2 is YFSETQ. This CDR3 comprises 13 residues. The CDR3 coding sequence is TGCGCCAGCAACAGGGGGCAGAGAGATACGCAGTATTTT. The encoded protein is CASNRGQRDTQYF.

The CDR3 is CASSVGTGKMNTEAFF. In nucleotides, the CDR3 is TGTGCCAGCAGCGTCGGGACGGGTAAGATGAACACTGAAGCTTTCTTT. This chain uses TRBV9 with TRBJ1-1; tentative D call: TRBD1 (5 bases). V was cut by 2 bases and J by 0 bases, with 14 bases left in between. This CDR3 is 16 amino acids long. Germline values: CDR1 SGDLS, CDR2 YYNGEE.

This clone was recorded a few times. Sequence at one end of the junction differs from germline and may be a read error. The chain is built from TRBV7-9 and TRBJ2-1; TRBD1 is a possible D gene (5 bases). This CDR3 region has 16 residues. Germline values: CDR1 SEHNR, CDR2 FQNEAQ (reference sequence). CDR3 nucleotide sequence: TGTGCCAGCAGCCCTGGGGCAGATTACTCCTCCAATGAGCAGTTCTTC. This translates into CASSPGADYSSNEQFF.

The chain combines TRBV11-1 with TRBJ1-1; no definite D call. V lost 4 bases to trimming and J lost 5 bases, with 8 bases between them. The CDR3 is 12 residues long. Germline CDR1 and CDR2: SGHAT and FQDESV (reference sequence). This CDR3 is CASSYPSTEAFF. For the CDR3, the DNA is TGTGCCAGCAGCTACCCCAGTACTGAAGCTTTCTTT.

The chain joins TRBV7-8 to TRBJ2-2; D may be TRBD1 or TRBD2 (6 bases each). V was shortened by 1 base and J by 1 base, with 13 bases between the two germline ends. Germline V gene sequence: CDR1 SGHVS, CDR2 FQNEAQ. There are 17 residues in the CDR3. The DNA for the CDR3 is TGTGCCAGCAGCTTAGTGATCGGGGGCCGGAACACCGGGGAGCTGTTTTTT. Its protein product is CASSLVIGGRNTGELFF. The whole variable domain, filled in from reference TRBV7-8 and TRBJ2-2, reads GAGVSQSPRYKVAKRGQDVALRCDPISGHVSLFWYQQALGQGPEFLTYFQNEAQLDKSGLPSDRFFAERPEGSVSTLKIQRTQQEDSAVYLCASSLVIGGRNTGELFFGEGSRLTVL.

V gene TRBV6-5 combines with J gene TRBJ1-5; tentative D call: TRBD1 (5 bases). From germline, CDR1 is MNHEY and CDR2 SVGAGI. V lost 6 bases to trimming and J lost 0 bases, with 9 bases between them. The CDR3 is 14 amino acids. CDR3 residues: CASRDSFSNQPQHF. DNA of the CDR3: TGTGCCAGCAGAGACAGTTTTAGCAATCAGCCCCAGCATTTT.

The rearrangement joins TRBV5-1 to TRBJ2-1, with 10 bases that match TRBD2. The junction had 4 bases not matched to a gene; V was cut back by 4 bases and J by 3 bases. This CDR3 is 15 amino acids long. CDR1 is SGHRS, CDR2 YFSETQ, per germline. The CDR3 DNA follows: TGCGCCAGCAGCGTAAGCGGGGGGGACTACAATGAGCAGTTCTTC. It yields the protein CASSVSGGDYNEQFF.

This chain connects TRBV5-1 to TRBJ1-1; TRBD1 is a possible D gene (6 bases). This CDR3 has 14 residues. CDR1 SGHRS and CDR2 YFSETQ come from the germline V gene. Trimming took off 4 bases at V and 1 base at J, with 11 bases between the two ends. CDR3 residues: CASSAPTGNTEAFF. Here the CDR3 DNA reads TGCGCCAGCAGCGCCCCGACAGGGAACACTGAAGCTTTCTTT.

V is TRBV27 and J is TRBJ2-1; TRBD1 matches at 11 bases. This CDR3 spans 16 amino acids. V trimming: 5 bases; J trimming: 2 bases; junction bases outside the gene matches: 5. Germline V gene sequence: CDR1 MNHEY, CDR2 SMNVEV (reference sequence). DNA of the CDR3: TGTGCCAGCAGTCCGTGGGGACAGGGGGCCTACAATGAGCAGTTCTTC. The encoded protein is CASSPWGQGAYNEQFF.

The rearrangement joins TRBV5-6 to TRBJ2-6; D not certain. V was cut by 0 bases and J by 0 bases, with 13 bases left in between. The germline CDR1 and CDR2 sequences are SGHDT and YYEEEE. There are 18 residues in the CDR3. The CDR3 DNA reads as TGTGCCAGCAGCTTGGCCCGCAGGACGAACTCTGGGGCCAACGTCCTGACTTTC. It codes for CASSLARRTNSGANVLTF. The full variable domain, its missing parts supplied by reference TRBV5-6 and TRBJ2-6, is DAGVTQSPTHLIKTRGQQVTLRCSPKSGHDTVSWYQQALGQGPQFIFQYYEEEERQRGNFPDRFSGHQFPNYSSELNVNALLLGDSALYLCASSLARRTNSGANVLTFGAGSRLTVL.

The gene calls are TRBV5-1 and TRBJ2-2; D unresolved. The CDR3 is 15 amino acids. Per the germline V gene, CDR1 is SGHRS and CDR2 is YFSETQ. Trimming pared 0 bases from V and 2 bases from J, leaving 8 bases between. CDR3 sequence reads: CASSLGQLNTGELFF. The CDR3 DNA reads TGCGCCAGCAGCTTGGGGCAGCTTAACACCGGGGAGCTGTTTTTT. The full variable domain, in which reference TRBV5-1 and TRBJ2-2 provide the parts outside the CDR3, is KAGVTQTPRYLIKTRGQQVTLSCSPISGHRSVSWYQQTPGQGLQFLFEYFSETQRNKGNFPGRFSGRQFSNSRSEMNVSTLELGDSALYLCASSLGQLNTGELFFGEGSRLTVL.

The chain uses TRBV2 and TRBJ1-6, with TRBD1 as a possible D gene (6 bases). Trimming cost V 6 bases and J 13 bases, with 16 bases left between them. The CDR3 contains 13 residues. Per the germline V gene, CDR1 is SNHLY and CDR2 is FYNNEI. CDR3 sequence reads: CASRSMGQGPLHF. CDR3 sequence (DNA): TGTGCCAGCAGGTCCATGGGCCAGGGGCCCCTCCACTTT. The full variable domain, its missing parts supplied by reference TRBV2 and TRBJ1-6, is EPEVTQTPSHQVTQMGQEVILRCVPISNHLYFYWYRQILGQKVEFLVSFYNNEISEKSEIFDDQFSVERPDGSNFTLKIRSTKLEDSAMYFCASRSMGQGPLHFGNGTRLTVT.